The clone carrying this TCR beta chain was observed many times. TCR beta CDR3 region amplification was performed from RNA transcripts. A first-round RT-PCR of the TCR CDR3 used the HTBI primer set. TCRdb redid the calling of the multiplex PCR reads with MiXCR, one entry per CDR3 protein. The sample has a few hundred thousand distinct CDR3 sequences, roughly 15% seen once. Germline V gene sequence: CDR1 MDHEN, CDR2 SYDVKM. The junction had 7 bases not matched to a gene; V was cut back by 6 bases and J by 0 bases. This CDR3 comprises 16 residues. The source of the sample is a study of T cells in Graves' hyperthyroidism and ophthalmopathy.

The sample taken for sequencing was blood. This sequence joins TRBV28 and TRBJ2-1, with 8 bases lining up with TRBD2. This sequence was found in a woman in her forties with Graves' hyperthyroidism that later progressed to Graves' ophthalmopathy. CDR3: CASSPLGTSSYNEQFF. The CDR3 region has the DNA TGTGCCAGCAGCCCCCTCGGGACTAGCTCCTACAATGAGCAGTTCTTC.